This T cell receptor beta chain comes out of a study of molecular identifiers for immune sequencing clone quantification. CD8+CD4-CCR7+CD45RA+ cells were sorted as naive CD8 T cells. The CDR3 sequence is 15 residues long. The germline V gene has CDR1 SQVTM and CDR2 ANQGSEA. Study-level findings and limits: The study reportedly detected spiked Jurkat TCR RNA from one cell among about 1 million naive cells. Whereas clones above 20 RNA copies held under 1% of naive-cell molecules, they held over 99% of effector molecules.

Previously described methods with listed TCR primers produced the bulk TCR libraries. TCRdb re-called the PCR reads with MiXCR, one entry per CDR3 protein. The sample includes under 350,000 distinct CDR3 sequences, roughly 24% seen only once; the top ten take around 0.7%. About this clonotype: Its target is not known. Being one base from a much bigger clone, this may be a read error.

This clonotype originated in a human donor in good health. Some libraries in this study had Jurkat cell RNA spiked in. The chain employs TRBV29-1 and TRBJ2-2; TRBD1 is a possible D gene (5 bases). Sequenced: naive CD8+ T cells from blood, with Jurkat cell RNA spiked in. Subset defined: FACS-sorted CD8+CD4-CCR7+CD45RA+ naive T cells. CDR3 amino acids: CGVEDGHSNTGELFF. The CDR3 bases are TGCGGCGTTGAGGACGGACATTCGAACACCGGGGAGCTGTTTTTT.